This T cell receptor beta chain comes out of a study of CD8 T cells in Susac syndrome. With random hexamers, reverse transcription was performed on about 0.45 to 1 ug of RNA. TCR beta CDR3 was amplified by immunoSEQ multiplex PCR. This amplification extended across 54 Vbeta and 13 Jbeta segments. TCRdb analysed the immunoSEQ multiplex PCR reads with MiXCR anew, one entry per CDR3 protein. The sample lists under 200,000 distinct CDR3 sequences, 90% to 95% occurring once. This CDR3 is built from 14 residues. V gave up 0 bases and J gave up 4 bases; unmatched junction bases: 3. CDR1 and CDR2 from the germline V gene are SGDLS and YYNGEE. Sequencing targeted TCR beta in T cells from blood (CD8+ and CD4+). Healthy donors formed controls matched for age and sex. While CD8+ and CD4+ T cells were isolated negatively, TEMRA cells were enriched by FACS.

The gene calls are TRBV9 and TRBJ1-2; TRBD1 matches 7 bases. Sequenced: CD4+ T cells from PBMCs. This receptor was identified in a human donor in good health. The CDR3 DNA reads as TGTGCCAGCAGCGTAGAGTCAGGGGGCTATGGCTACACCTTC. Translated, it gives CASSVESGGYGYTF. The full variable domain, in which reference TRBV9 and TRBJ1-2 provide the parts outside the CDR3, is DSGVTQTPKHLITATGQRVTLRCSPRSGDLSVYWYQQSLDQGLQFLIQYYNGEERAKGNILERFSAQQFPDLHSELNLSSLELGDSALYFCASSVESGGYGYTFGSGTRLTVV.